This T cell receptor (beta chain) was captured in a study of blood T cell repertoires in COVID-19. The wider study: There were acute and convalescent COVID-19 samples, and they came from the United States, Italy and Spain. Nucleic acid was either cDNA or gDNA, and it came from T cells, B-cell-depleted T cells, or PBMCs.

Enrollment of patients from Seattle took place during active infection, with longitudinal follow-up. The germline V gene encodes CDR1 SGHVS and CDR2 FQNEAQ. This CDR3 is 14 amino acids long. J gave up 7 bases and V 2 bases, and 8 bases lay outside the gene matches. Original data processing: The assay estimated nucleated cells by amplifying reference gene primers. This table comes from immunoSEQ multiplex PCR, and its TCRdb copy is limited to in-frame clones, with some not included. V, J and clone size are those of that table, while D and trimming were read from the DNA. The sample includes 250,000 to 300,000 clones, about 89% of them seen just once.

The V gene is TRBV7-8, the J gene TRBJ2-7; TRBD2 aligns across 7 bases. The specimen was peripheral blood. The receptor was derived from a woman aged 25 to 45 with COVID-19, enrolled during active disease. The CDR3 reads CASSLSSGIWEQYF. Here the CDR3 DNA reads TGTGCCAGCAGCTTATCTAGCGGCATATGGGAGCAGTACTTC. The variable domain in full, with the rest retrieved from reference TRBV7-8 and TRBJ2-7, is GAGVSQSPRYKVAKRGQDVALRCDPISGHVSLFWYQQALGQGPEFLTYFQNEAQLDKSGLPSDRFFAERPEGSVSTLKIQRTQQEDSAVYLCASSLSSGIWEQYFGPGTRLTVT.